These T cell receptor beta chains were read from a single sample in a study of identical twins. TCRdb recomputed calls from the 5' RACE reads with MiXCR, one row per CDR3 protein. The sample records roughly 720,000 distinct CDR3 sequences, 18% being singletons. These data were also filed under a second study, of T cells expressing NK-cell markers.

The sample taken for sequencing was PBMCs. The receptors originated from a woman between 18 and 29 years old in good health. Each CDR3 is given without its conserved first and last residue.

>TRBJ1-5|TRBV10-3
ATHGNSNQPQH
>TRBJ1-2|TRBV12-3/TRBV12-4
ASSFGTGYPEGYGYT
>TRBJ2-5|TRBV2
ASSPPPYQETQY
>TRBJ2-3|TRBV20-1
SASPSSEWYTDTQY
>TRBJ2-2|TRBV5-1
ASSFNSGTGTGELF
>TRBJ1-5|TRBV12-3/TRBV12-4
ASSSRQGSNQPQH
>TRBJ2-1|TRBV5-5
ASSATGLGPNNEQF
>TRBJ1-2|TRBV7-2
ASSSNRVGYT
>TRBJ1-6|TRBV12-3/TRBV12-4
ASSLTGGGSPLH
>TRBJ2-5|TRBV12-3/TRBV12-4
ASSPPGARQETQY
>TRBJ2-7|TRBV6-1
ASSRDSPYEQY
>TRBJ2-2|TRBV7-9
ASSPPLGGNTGELF
>TRBJ2-7|TRBV20-1
SAWDTYEQY
>TRBJ1-1|TRBV5-1
ASSRDRAAYMNTEAF
>TRBJ1-5|TRBV29-1
SVGRQNQPQH
>TRBJ2-2|TRBV7-7
ASSFQPGQGSGELF
>TRBJ1-5|TRBV12-3/TRBV12-4
ASSLVGDNQPQH
>TRBJ2-1|TRBV11-1
ATAGQRLAGGPNTYNEQF
>TRBJ2-1|TRBV20-1
SARDPTSGSIYNEQF
>TRBJ2-2|TRBV5-1
ASAGTGFTGELF
>TRBJ2-1|TRBV5-1
ASSLAGGSRNEQF
>TRBJ1-5|TRBV20-1
SASIGTAHQPQH
>TRBJ2-3|TRBV9
ASSVAGGLSTDTQY
>TRBJ1-2|TRBV12-3/TRBV12-4
ASSLLEGRYGYT
>TRBJ2-1|TRBV2
ASSEFTTRF
>TRBJ2-2|TRBV20-1
SASSGREAGELF
>TRBJ2-6|TRBV3-1
ASSQVRDRVSGANVLT
>TRBJ2-1|TRBV5-1
ASRPGQGYNEQF
>TRBJ2-7|TRBV7-9
ASSGPRDSYEQY
>TRBJ1-1|TRBV18
ASSPTGAMNTEAF
>TRBJ2-1|TRBV29-1
SGDRYPSGGSYNEQF
>TRBJ2-2|TRBV3-1
ASSQAITGELF
>TRBJ2-4|TRBV20-1
SATDREGGRNIQY
>TRBJ2-2|TRBV10-3
AISATNTGELF
>TRBJ2-1|TRBV7-6
ASSLEGNAIYNEQF
>TRBJ2-7|TRBV10-2
ASSEMGRSYEQY
>TRBJ2-5|TRBV25-1
ASSELRGFQETQY
>TRBJ2-1|TRBV10-3
AISESSSGRAIYNEQF
>TRBJ2-1|TRBV7-3
ASSAESGRSEQF
>TRBJ2-3|TRBV5-1
ASSFSRVTDTQY
>TRBJ2-5|TRBV5-1
ASSGHRDSQETQY
>TRBJ1-4|TRBV5-1
ASSLYRGVAGKTTNEKLF
>TRBJ1-2|TRBV4-2
ASSQGDREGNGYT
>TRBJ2-7|TRBV20-1
SAVPGQGIGTYEQY
>TRBJ1-6|TRBV27
ASSMTGQSPLH
>TRBJ2-7|TRBV7-9
ASSFSEEQY
>TRBJ1-3|TRBV12-3/TRBV12-4
ASSPRTSGNTIY
>TRBJ2-1|TRBV12-3/TRBV12-4
ASSLFGGFGNEQF
>TRBJ2-5|TRBV6-1
ASSPGTSEQETQY
>TRBJ2-3|TRBV10-3
AISQGGDTQY
>TRBJ2-2|TRBV29-1
SVRIRQRRHTGELF
>TRBJ2-2|TRBV5-1
ASRRTGGRGTGELF
>TRBJ1-4|TRBV16
ASSQSIGKEKLF